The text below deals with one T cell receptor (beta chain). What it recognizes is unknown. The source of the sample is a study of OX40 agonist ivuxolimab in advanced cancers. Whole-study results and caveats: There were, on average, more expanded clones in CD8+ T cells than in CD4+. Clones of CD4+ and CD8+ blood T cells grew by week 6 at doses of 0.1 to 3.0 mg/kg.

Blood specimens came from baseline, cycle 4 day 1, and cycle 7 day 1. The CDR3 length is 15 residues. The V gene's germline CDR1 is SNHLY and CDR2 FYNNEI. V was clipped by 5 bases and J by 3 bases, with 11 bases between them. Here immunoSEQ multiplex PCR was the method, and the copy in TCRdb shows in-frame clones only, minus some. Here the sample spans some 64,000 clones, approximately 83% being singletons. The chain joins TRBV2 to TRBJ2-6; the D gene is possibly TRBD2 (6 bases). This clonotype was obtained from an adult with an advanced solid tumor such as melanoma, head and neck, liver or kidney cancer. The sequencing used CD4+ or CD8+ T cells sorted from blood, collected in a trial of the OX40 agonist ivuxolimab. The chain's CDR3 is CASSTRGSGANVLTF. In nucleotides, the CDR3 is TGTGCCAGCAGTACTCGGGGGAGTGGGGCCAACGTCCTGACTTTC. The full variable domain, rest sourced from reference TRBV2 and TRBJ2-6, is EPEVTQTPSHQVTQMGQEVILRCVPISNHLYFYWYRQILGQKVEFLVSFYNNEISEKSEIFDDQFSVERPDGSNFTLKIRSTKLEDSAMYFCASSTRGSGANVLTFGAGSRLTVL.